Listed here is a single T cell receptor beta chain. Its specificity is unknown. Breast cancer patients provided tissue from their axillary draining lymph nodes. TCRdb itself ran the multiplex PCR reads through MiXCR, one entry per CDR3 protein. The sample includes 150,000 to 200,000 distinct CDR3 sequences, 33% of them seen just once. These data are taken from a study of breast tumors, draining lymph nodes, adjacent tissues. Study findings and constraints: Luminal-like breast cancer showed significantly greater tumor-nontumor repertoire similarity than basal-like breast cancer did. Compared with lymph nodes, tumors were less diverse; compared with nontumor tissue, more. Tumor T cell lymph node origin was a supported hypothesis, not proven. Findings are consistent with lymph node origin and intratumoral expansion of most tumor T cells.

Trimming took 6 bases from V and 11 from J; bases not matched to a gene: 8. Germline V gene data show CDR1 as DFQATT and CDR2 as SNEGSKA (reference sequence). The CDR3 extends over 11 amino acids. V and J are TRBV20-1 and TRBJ2-3, with 7 nucleotides matching TRBD1. The material sequenced was axillary lymph node tissue. This TCR derives from a female donor with breast cancer. Some clones in this sample may be carry-over from other donors' samples. The CDR3 coding sequence is TGCAGTGCGACCACAGGGGTTGAGCAGTATTTT. Translated, it gives CSATTGVEQYF.